These 17 T cell receptor beta chains were all obtained from the same sample, sequenced in a study of OX40 agonist ivuxolimab in advanced cancers. Profiled with immunoSEQ multiplex PCR; TCRdb holds only in-frame clones, not every one. The repertoire holds 90,000 or so clones, with around 91% as singletons. The starting material was CD4+ or CD8+ T cells sorted from blood, obtained in a trial of the OX40 agonist ivuxolimab. These receptors were obtained from an adult with an advanced solid tumor such as melanoma, head and neck, liver or kidney cancer.

The chain joins TRBV19 to TRBJ1-1; D is unclear. Trimming shortened V by 3 bases and J by 5 bases, and 10 bases separated the two germline ends. Germline CDR1 reads LNHDA; CDR2 reads SQIVND (reference sequence). The CDR3 runs 13 residues. DNA for the CDR3: TGTGCCAGTAGTATCCAAGTAAGAACTGAAGCTTTCTTT. Translating gives CASSIQVRTEAFF.

The rearrangement uses TRBV18 and TRBJ1-1, with D possibly matching TRBD1 (5 bases). CDR3 length: 15 residues. The germline V and J ends were trimmed by 1 base and 5 bases, with 14 bases remaining between them. Germline CDR1 reads KGHSH; CDR2 reads LQKENI. DNA of the CDR3: TGTGCCAGCTCACCACGGATAGGGGCTACAACTGAAGCTTTCTTT. This encodes CASSPRIGATTEAFF.

The V gene is TRBV6-1, the J gene TRBJ2-5, with a possible D match to TRBD1 (6 bases). Trimming pared 4 bases from V and 5 bases from J, leaving 8 bases between. The germline V gene encodes CDR1 MNHNS and CDR2 SASEGT. The CDR3 covers 12 residues. The CDR3 DNA sequence: TGTGCCAGCAGTGCCCAGGGGGAGACCCAGTACTTC. It translates to CASSAQGETQYF.

The chain combines TRBV7-2 with TRBJ2-2; D remains ambiguous. CDR1 is SGHTA, CDR2 FQGNSA, per germline. The CDR3 is made up of 13 amino acids. The V gene lost 3 bases and the J gene lost 7 bases, with 9 bases spanning the gap. The CDR3 protein is CASSFPRNGELFF. The CDR3, as DNA: TGTGCCAGCAGCTTTCCGAGGAACGGGGAGCTGTTTTTT.

The chain recombines TRBV7-2 with TRBJ2-2; D perhaps matches TRBD2 (5 bases). From germline, CDR1 is SGHTA and CDR2 FQGNSA. The CDR3 extends over 13 amino acids. The V end was cut by 5 bases, the J end by 4 bases, with 8 bases between. CDR3 coding DNA: TGTGCCAGCAGCCCGGACTCCACCGGGGAGCTGTTTTTT. Protein sequence: CASSPDSTGELFF.

This sequence joins TRBV7-2 and TRBJ2-5, with TRBD2 identical over 10 bases. In germline, CDR1 is SGHTA, CDR2 FQGNSA. V was clipped by 3 bases and J by 11 bases; unmatched bases: 9. This CDR3 has 14 amino acids. The CDR3 DNA sequence: TGTGCCAGCAGCTTCTCTAGCGGGAGCTCAGAGCAGTACTTC. This translates into CASSFSSGSSEQYF.

CDR3 sequence: CASSLDRAPDTQYF. CDR3 sequence (DNA): TGTGCCAGCAGCCTCGACAGGGCCCCAGATACGCAGTATTTT. The V call is TRBV7-3, the J call TRBJ2-3, with TRBD1 matching 7 bases. The germline V gene has CDR1 SGHTA and CDR2 FQGTGA. J lost 4 bases, V lost 5 bases, and 6 bases had no gene match. This CDR3 comprises 14 residues.

The chain recombines TRBV7-3 with TRBJ1-2; 12 bases are shared with TRBD1. The trim removed 3 bases at V and 0 bases at J, leaving 5 bases unmatched. The CDR3 contains 17 residues. Per the germline V gene, CDR1 is SGHTA and CDR2 is FQGTGA. CDR3 amino acids: CASSFLWDRGPNYGYTF. DNA of the CDR3: TGTGCCAGCAGCTTTTTGTGGGACAGGGGGCCTAACTATGGCTACACCTTC.

The V call is TRBV6-5, the J call TRBJ2-2, with 7 bases matching TRBD1. After removal of 6 bases from V and 4 bases from J, the junction contained 8 bases not matched to a gene. The CDR3 spans 15 residues. Germline CDR1 and CDR2: MNHEY and SVGAGI. CDR3 amino acids: CASRLRQGTTGELFF. The CDR3 DNA reads TGTGCCAGCAGACTTAGACAGGGAACCACCGGGGAGCTGTTTTTT.

The CDR3 DNA reads as TGTGCCAGCAGCTCCCAAGGACTGAACACTGAAGCTTTCTTT. Encoded protein: CASSSQGLNTEAFF. This chain uses TRBV5-4 with TRBJ1-1, with unresolved D. In germline, CDR1 is SGHNT, CDR2 YYREEE (reference sequence). The CDR3 covers 14 residues. V dropped 3 bases and J dropped 0 bases, with 9 bases sitting between them.

The V call is TRBV28, the J call TRBJ2-3; 9 bases are shared with TRBD1. The CDR3 has 15 residues. Trimming cost V 5 bases and J 3 bases; bases outside gene matches: 6. Germline-derived CDR1 and CDR2 are MDHEN and SYDVKM. As DNA, the CDR3 is TGTGCCAGCAGTCCCGGACAGGGGATTACAGATACGCAGTATTTT. Its translation is CASSPGQGITDTQYF.

The CDR3, as DNA: TGTGCCAGCCACAGGCGTGCGAACTATGGCTACACCTTC. Protein sequence: CASHRRANYGYTF. The rearrangement joins TRBV7-2 to TRBJ1-2; D is perhaps TRBD1 (5 bases). Trimming stripped 8 bases from V and 2 bases from J, with 12 bases between. The CDR3 is made up of 13 amino acids. Germline loops: CDR1 SGHTA, CDR2 FQGNSA.

V and J are TRBV5-5 and TRBJ1-5, with D unclear. CDR1 and CDR2 (germline): SGHKS, YYEKEE (reference sequence). V shed 0 bases and J shed 1 base, with 5 bases lying between them. The CDR3 is 14 amino acids. The CDR3 here is CASSLAPSNQPQHF. The CDR3 DNA is TGTGCCAGCAGCTTGGCCCCGAGCAATCAGCCCCAGCATTTT.

V usage is TRBV7-2 and J usage is TRBJ1-3; D might be TRBD1 (5 bases). V lost 3 bases to trimming and J lost 1 base, with 16 bases between them. Germline V gene data show CDR1 as SGHTA and CDR2 as FQGNSA. There are 17 residues in the CDR3. The CDR3 is CASSFRGGVSSGNTIYF. CDR3 in DNA: TGTGCCAGCAGCTTCCGGGGCGGGGTTTCGTCTGGAAACACCATATATTTT.

This chain uses TRBV11-2 with TRBJ1-6, with 8 bases that match TRBD1. The CDR3 runs to 14 residues. After removal of 4 bases from V and 13 bases from J, the junction contained 9 bases not matched to a gene. Germline assignment: CDR1 SGHAT and CDR2 FQNNGV. The CDR3 region is CASSSPRTGTPLHF. The CDR3, as DNA: TGTGCCAGCAGCTCGCCTAGGACAGGGACCCCCCTCCACTTT.

V gene TRBV2 combines with J gene TRBJ2-7; TRBD1 aligns across 9 bases. V was pared by 6 bases and J by 3 bases, with 3 bases of the junction left unmatched. Germline CDR1 SNHLY, CDR2 FYNNEI. This CDR3 has 13 amino acids. The chain's CDR3 is CASSSTGGYEQYF. CDR3 coding DNA: TGTGCCAGCAGCTCGACAGGGGGCTACGAGCAGTACTTC.

This chain joins TRBV6-5 and TRBJ2-7; D not certain. This CDR3 has 14 residues. The germline V and J ends were trimmed by 0 bases and 6 bases, with 12 bases remaining between them. Germline V gene lookup returns CDR1 MNHEY and CDR2 SVGAGI. CDR3 sequence: CASSYSSLRGEQYF. In DNA, the CDR3 is TGTGCCAGCAGTTACTCGTCTCTGCGTGGCGAGCAGTACTTC.